The subject of this entry is one T cell receptor (beta chain). Germline V gives CDR1 SGHTA, CDR2 FQGTGA. The germline V and J ends were trimmed by 2 bases and 8 bases, with 8 bases remaining between them. The CDR3 loop spans 12 amino acids. These data are taken from a study of blood T cell repertoires in COVID-19. Overall study context: Samples representing acute and convalescent COVID-19 were sourced from the United States, Italy and Spain. PBMCs, B-cell-depleted T cells, or T cells provided the cDNA or gDNA that made up the material.

Authors' processing steps: Reference gene primer amplification gave estimated nucleated cell counts. Method: immunoSEQ multiplex PCR; TCRdb's copy keeps in-frame clones and lacks some. V and J calls and clone size are those listed in that table; D and trimming were worked out from the DNA. The profile covers approximately 210,000 clones, with about 90% appearing a single time and 0.95% to 1.5% taken by the ten largest. This TCR came from a man aged 30 to 45 with acute or convalescent COVID-19. The source material was peripheral blood. The genes are TRBV7-3 and TRBJ2-3; D is perhaps TRBD2 (5 bases). CDR3 sequence reads: CASSLYEGTQYF. The CDR3, as DNA: TGTGCCAGCAGCTTATATGAGGGTACGCAGTATTTT. The entire variable domain, with the rest obtained from reference TRBV7-3 and TRBJ2-3, is as follows: GAGVSQTPSNKVTEKGKYVELRCDPISGHTALYWYRQSLGQGPEFLIYFQGTGAADDSGLPNDRFFAVRPEGSVSTLKIQRTERGDSAVYLCASSLYEGTQYFGPGTRLTVL.